This TCR beta chain was sequenced for a study of T cell changes during pregnancy in multiple sclerosis. Germline V lookup: CDR1 LNHDA, CDR2 SQIVND (reference sequence). The CDR3 extends over 18 amino acids. Trimming pared 3 bases from V and 0 bases from J, leaving 18 bases between. Generated by immunoSEQ multiplex PCR, the TCRdb table keeps only in-frame clones and is missing some. Altogether roughly 80,000 clones are present, 93% being singletons, with the ten largest covering roughly 2.5%. Sequenced here: peripheral blood, sampled in the second trimester of pregnancy. The V call is TRBV19, the J call TRBJ1-5, with D tentatively TRBD1 (5 bases). This TCR was recovered from a female donor with multiple sclerosis, enrolled in a pregnancy study. The CDR3 DNA reads TGTGCCAGTAGTATTGCTCGGACAACAGGATATAGCAATCAGCCCCAGCATTTT. Translating it yields CASSIARTTGYSNQPQHF.